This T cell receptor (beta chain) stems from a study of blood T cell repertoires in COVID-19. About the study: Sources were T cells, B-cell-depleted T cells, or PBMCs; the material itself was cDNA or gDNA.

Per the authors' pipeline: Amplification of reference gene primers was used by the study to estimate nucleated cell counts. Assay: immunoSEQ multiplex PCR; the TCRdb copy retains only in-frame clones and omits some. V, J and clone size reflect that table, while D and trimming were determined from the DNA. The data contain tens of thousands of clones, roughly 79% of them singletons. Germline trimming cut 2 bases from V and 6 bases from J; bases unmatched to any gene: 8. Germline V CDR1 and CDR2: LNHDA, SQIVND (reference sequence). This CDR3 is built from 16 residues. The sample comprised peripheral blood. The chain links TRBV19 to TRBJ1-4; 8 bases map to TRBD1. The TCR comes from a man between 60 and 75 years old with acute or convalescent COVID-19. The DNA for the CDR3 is TGTGCCAGTAGTATACCTGTACAGGGGGATTATGAAAAACTGTTTTTT. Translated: CASSIPVQGDYEKLFF.